A single sample is the source of the 15 T cell receptor beta chains below, sequenced in a study of T-cell memory formation after mild COVID-19. TCRdb analysed the 5' RACE reads with MiXCR anew, one entry per CDR3 protein. This sample has roughly 610,000 distinct CDR3 sequences; approximately 15% occur once, and the top ten carry about 7.5%. Sequencing input: PBMCs or a T cell subset sorted from them (not recorded which). Every receptor here comes from an adult woman who had mild COVID-19 (a few samples of this study predate the infection). Cell type and time point are not known.

The rearrangement links TRBV18 to TRBJ2-7, with unresolved D. With 0 bases removed from V and 2 bases from J, the gap between germline ends came to 11 bases. Germline CDR1 and CDR2: KGHSH and LQKENI. The CDR3 covers 15 residues. CDR3 loop: CASSPPGLGAYEQYF. The CDR3 nucleotides read TGTGCCAGCTCACCACCAGGTTTAGGTGCCTACGAGCAGTACTTC.

This clonotype has at least ten counts. V is TRBV9 and J is TRBJ2-3; D may match TRBD1 or TRBD2 (5 bases each). CDR1 and CDR2 (germline): SGDLS, YYNGEE. The V end lost 4 bases, the J end lost 10 bases, and 16 bases lay between the germline ends. CDR3 size: 13 residues. CDR3 residues: CASSPMQLGAQYF. The CDR3 DNA reads TGTGCCAGCAGCCCGATGCAACTAGGGGCGCAGTATTTT.

This clonotype was detected a few times. This sequence joins TRBV6-5 and TRBJ2-3; weak D call: TRBD1 (6 bases). Germline values: CDR1 MNHEY, CDR2 SVGAGI. This CDR3 is built from 15 residues. The V end was cut by 8 bases, the J end by 0 bases, with 15 bases between. CDR3 in DNA: TGTGCCAGCGGACGGACAGACTCTAGCACAGATACGCAGTATTTT. Translated: CASGRTDSSTDTQYF.

This chain uses TRBV29-1 with TRBJ2-7; unclear D gene. This CDR3 has 12 amino acids. V lost 4 bases and J lost 4, with 11 bases in between. CDR1 and CDR2 from the germline V gene are SQVTM and ANQGSEA. This CDR3 reads CSVVGRKYEQYF. In DNA form, the CDR3 reads TGCAGCGTTGTTGGCAGGAAATACGAGCAGTACTTC.

This rearrangement joins TRBV27 to TRBJ1-2; maybe TRBD1 (5 bases). The germline V gene has CDR1 MNHEY and CDR2 SMNVEV (reference sequence). The ends were cut back, 5 bases at V and 8 bases at J, with 15 bases in the middle. The CDR3 is 13 amino acids. CDR3 DNA: TGTGCCAGCAGTGAGACAGTCCTAGGGGGCTACACCTTC. It codes for CASSETVLGGYTF.

The V call is TRBV20-1, the J call TRBJ1-2, with a possible D match to TRBD1 (5 bases). There are 14 residues in the CDR3. Germline values: CDR1 DFQATT, CDR2 SNEGSKA (reference sequence). Trimming removed 3 bases at V and 3 bases at J, with 14 bases between. The CDR3 DNA reads as TGCAGTGCTAGCCCCGGGGAGGGGTACTATGGCTACACCTTC. Protein: CSASPGEGYYGYTF.

This clonotype appeared many times. This chain uses TRBV7-2 with TRBJ2-2, with 7 bases lining up with TRBD1. Per the germline V gene, CDR1 is SGHTA and CDR2 is FQGNSA. Germline trimming cut 3 bases from V and 5 bases from J; bases unmatched to any gene: 6. The CDR3 totals 15 residues. Written as DNA, the CDR3 is TGTGCCAGCAGCTTTGTGACAGGGCAAACCGGGGAGCTGTTTTTT. Its protein product is CASSFVTGQTGELFF.

The chain combines TRBV7-8 with TRBJ2-7; TRBD1 agrees at 9 bases. V gave up 5 bases and J gave up 0 bases; unmatched junction bases: 8. Germline CDR1 and CDR2: SGHVS and FQNEAQ. This CDR3 is built from 16 residues. The CDR3 reads CASSGDRAKYSYEQYF. CDR3 DNA sequence: TGTGCCAGCAGCGGGGACAGGGCGAAATACTCCTACGAGCAGTACTTC.

V is TRBV29-1 and J is TRBJ2-7, with a possible D match to TRBD1 (6 bases). The CDR3 is 13 amino acids. Germline V lookup: CDR1 SQVTM, CDR2 ANQGSEA. Trimming stripped 3 bases from V and 4 bases from J, with 13 bases between. In DNA form, the CDR3 reads TGCAGCGTTGATAGGGGGACGGGGTACGAGCAGTACTTC. This gives the protein CSVDRGTGYEQYF.

The chain recombines TRBV6-1 with TRBJ2-3; D is possibly TRBD2 (5 bases). Deletions cut 4 bases from V and 5 bases from J, with 13 bases between. Per germline, CDR1 MNHNS and CDR2 SASEGT. CDR3 length equals 14 residues. CDR3 coding DNA: TGTGCCAGCAGTGGAGGCGTAGCGATAGATACGCAGTATTTT. This encodes CASSGGVAIDTQYF.

This clonotype has a count of ten or more. The rearrangement joins TRBV4-3 to TRBJ2-3; D call uncertain. Per germline, CDR1 LGHNA and CDR2 YSLEER. V gave up 4 bases and J gave up 5 bases, with 10 bases separating them. This CDR3 is built from 13 residues. The CDR3 region is CASSLRRIDTQYF. The CDR3, as DNA: TGCGCCAGCAGCCTCAGACGCATAGATACGCAGTATTTT.

This clonotype came up a few times. The chain has TRBV5-1 and TRBJ2-2, with TRBD2 identical over 8 bases. This CDR3 is built from 15 residues. Looked up from germline, CDR1 is SGHRS and CDR2 is YFSETQ. V trimming: 5 bases; J trimming: 2 bases; junction bases outside the gene matches: 5. Here the CDR3 DNA reads TGCGCCAGCAGTCAAACTAGCGGTAACACCGGGGAGCTGTTTTTT. It encodes CASSQTSGNTGELFF. The variable domain in full, with the rest retrieved from reference TRBV5-1 and TRBJ2-2, is KAGVTQTPRYLIKTRGQQVTLSCSPISGHRSVSWYQQTPGQGLQFLFEYFSETQRNKGNFPGRFSGRQFSNSRSEMNVSTLELGDSALYLCASSQTSGNTGELFFGEGSRLTVL.

This chain connects TRBV30 to TRBJ1-1; D unresolved. This CDR3 has 13 amino acids. The germline gives CDR1 GTSNPN, CDR2 SVGIG (reference sequence). Trimming removed 0 bases from V and 3 bases from J, with 8 bases in between. This chain's CDR3 is CAWSVEADTEAFF. The CDR3 DNA reads as TGTGCCTGGAGTGTAGAGGCAGACACTGAAGCTTTCTTT.

V gene TRBV6-2 or TRBV6-3 combines with J gene TRBJ2-7, with a tentative D call TRBD1 (5 bases). Germline V gives CDR1 MNHEY, CDR2 SVGEGT. CDR3 length: 15 amino acids. Between the trimmed V and J ends, which lost 4 bases and 0 bases, there was a span of 13 bases. The CDR3 DNA reads TGTGCCAGCAGTTTTACAGGCGACAGCTCCTACGAGCAGTACTTC. Encoded protein: CASSFTGDSSYEQYF.

This clonotype was seen only a few times. At one of its ends the junction is not consistent with the germline gene, which may arise from a read error. The rearrangement joins TRBV5-1 to TRBJ1-3; TRBD1 is a possible D gene (6 bases). Germline CDR1 is SGHRS and CDR2 is YFSETQ. This CDR3 has 14 amino acids. CDR3 amino acids: CASSRTATGNNIYF. CDR3 bases: TGCGCCAGCAGCCGGACAGCTACTGGAAACAACATATATTTT.